The clone carrying this T cell receptor (beta chain) is medium-sized by share. The sample belongs to a study of T cell changes during pregnancy in multiple sclerosis. V was trimmed by 1 base and J by 2 bases, leaving 5 bases between them. Germline V CDR1 and CDR2: GTSNPN, SVGIG (reference sequence). The CDR3 contains 12 residues. Here immunoSEQ multiplex PCR was the method, and the copy in TCRdb shows in-frame clones only, minus some. The repertoire holds roughly 38,000 clones, just over 90% seen once, with around 0.58% in the top ten. The material was CD4+ T cells from peripheral blood mononuclear cells, obtained in the third trimester of pregnancy. This receptor was identified in a female donor with multiple sclerosis, enrolled in a pregnancy study. The chain combines TRBV30 with TRBJ1-1, with unresolved D. CDR3 coding DNA: TGTGCCTGGAGTGACGGTAACACTGAAGCTTTCTTT. This gives the protein CAWSDGNTEAFF.